This TCR beta chain was sequenced in a study of blood T cell repertoires in COVID-19. The assay was immunoSEQ multiplex PCR, and TCRdb's table has in-frame clones only and misses some. The sample holds roughly 150,000 clones, over 80% seen once. This clone was recorded once. Exposed study participants had met a COVID-19 case within 2 weeks before entry. There are 14 residues in the CDR3. In germline, CDR1 is SGHTA, CDR2 FQGNSA. Germline trimming cut 0 bases from V and 5 bases from J; bases unmatched to any gene: 4. This rearrangement joins TRBV7-2 to TRBJ2-7; 7 bases are shared with TRBD2. The sequencing sample was made of PBMCs or T cells enriched from blood (not recorded which). This clonotype was sampled from a man between 65 and 85 years old who had been exposed to COVID-19. CDR3 sequence reads: CASSLAGGPDEQYF. The CDR3 DNA follows: TGTGCCAGCAGCTTAGCGGGAGGGCCAGACGAGCAGTACTTC.